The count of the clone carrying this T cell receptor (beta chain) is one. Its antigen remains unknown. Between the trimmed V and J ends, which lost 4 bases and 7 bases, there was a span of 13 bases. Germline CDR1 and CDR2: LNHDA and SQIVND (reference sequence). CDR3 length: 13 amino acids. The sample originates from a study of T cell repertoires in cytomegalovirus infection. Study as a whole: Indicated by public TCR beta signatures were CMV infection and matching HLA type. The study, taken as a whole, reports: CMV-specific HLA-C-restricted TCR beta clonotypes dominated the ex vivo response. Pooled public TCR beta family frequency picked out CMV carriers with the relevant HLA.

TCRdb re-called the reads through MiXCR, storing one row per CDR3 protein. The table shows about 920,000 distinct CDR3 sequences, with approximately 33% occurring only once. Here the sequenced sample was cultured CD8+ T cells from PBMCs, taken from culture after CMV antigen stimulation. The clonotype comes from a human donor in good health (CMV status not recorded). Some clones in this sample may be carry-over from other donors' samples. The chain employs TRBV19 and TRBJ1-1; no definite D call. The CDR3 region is CASSSGLWGEAFF. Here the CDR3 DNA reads TGTGCCAGTAGTAGCGGACTTTGGGGTGAAGCTTTCTTT. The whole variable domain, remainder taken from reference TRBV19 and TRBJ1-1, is DGGITQSPKYLFRKEGQNVTLSCEQNLNHDAMYWYRQDPGQGLRLIYYSQIVNDFQKGDIAEGYSVSREKKESFPLTVTSAQKNPTAFYLCASSSGLWGEAFFGQGTRLTVV.